This paragraph reports one TCR beta chain. The target antigen is unknown. The table came from immunoSEQ multiplex PCR; TCRdb's copy has only in-frame clones and leaves some out. The table lists some 66,000 clones, approximately 85% of them singletons. The data stem from a study of T cells in localized non-small cell lung cancer. Study-wide results and caveats: Only one tumor region went through sequencing, so heterogeneity may still be there. Across samples, adjacent lung featured a median around 55 of the top 100 tumor clones. Higher T cell density in the blood was associated with longer overall survival, whereas higher adjacent-lung clonality associated with shorter survival. Uninvolved adjacent lung showed peak T cell clonality, exceeding tumor.

The CDR3 loop spans 15 amino acids. CDR1 MNHNS and CDR2 SASEGT come from the germline V gene. V lost 7 bases, J lost 5 bases, and 8 bases stayed unmatched. V and J are TRBV6-1 and TRBJ2-5; 12 bases align to TRBD2. The sequence derives from a female donor at least 60 years old with stage I lung adenocarcinoma. The material sequenced was peripheral blood, taken before any cancer treatment. CDR3 nucleotides: TGTGCCAGCATGAGGACTAGCGGGAAGGGGGAGACCCAGTACTTC. Translated: CASMRTSGKGETQYF.